This TCR beta chain was sequenced during a study of regulatory T cells in long-lasting Graves disease (dated by TCRdb to about 2021). About the study as a whole: In the newly diagnosed Graves' disease group, patients had been taking antithyroid drugs for less than 3 months. Patients with persistent Graves' disease were compared with patients with newly diagnosed Graves' disease using TCR sequencing and RNA sequencing of peripheral blood. The study took place in China and was registered as a clinical trial. A total of some 33 samples were covered by TCR sequencing, comprising approximately 13 persistent and around 20 newly diagnosed Graves' disease patients. Results the study describes overall, beyond this receptor: Sequencing and analysis were limited to the TCR beta chain. Peripheral blood alone was examined, since thyroid tissue, which constituted the primary lesion, could not be accessed. Persistent patients shared more public clonotypes among themselves (under 3,000) than newly diagnosed patients did (approximately 970). Compared with newly diagnosed patients, persistent Graves' disease patients had lower TCR Shannon entropy and fewer highly expanded clones, which suggests clonal expansion. The small sample size was acknowledged by the authors as a limitation that may reduce accuracy.

The protocol used for the library was multiplex PCR. Sequencing took place on an Illumina HiSeq 4000. To build TCR beta libraries, CDR3 regions were amplified by Arm-PCR using iRepertoire HTBI primers. Gel purification was performed on PCR products prior to sequencing. On the study's bioinformatics: Gene usage analysis of CDR3 amino acid clonotypes used the 62 TRBV and approximately 13 TRBJ segments found across samples. COPE and FqMerger were used to merge filtered high-quality paired reads into contigs. BLAST was used to align contigs to IMGT TRBV, TRBD and TRBJ reference genes, with CDR3 defined following IMGT. Any clonotype with a frequency above 0.1% was counted as a highly expanded clone. Repertoire diversity was measured by Shannon entropy, and V-J evenness by the Gini coefficient. A clonotype found in more than one individual was treated as public. TCRdb redid the processing of the public reads, applying fastp at Q25 and MiXCR, and retained in-frame beta chains. Rows with one shared CDR3 protein collapse into an entry with the most common genes and DNA. The V and J calls were determined by TCRdb, not by the authors. This sample lists some 200,000 distinct CDR3 sequences; roughly 19% were detected once. The ten largest clones capture approximately 12% of the sample.

Points on this clonotype: The antigen this receptor binds is unknown. No base qualities exist here, and no much larger clone lies one base off it.

The sample's time point, from its label and the paper: newly diagnosed GD, antithyroid drugs for less than 3 months. For both TCR sequencing and RNA sequencing, RNA was extracted from PBMCs using TRIzol. Graves' disease was diagnosed according to American Thyroid Association guidelines. Recruitment of patients was carried out at an endocrinology department in Xi'an, China. Each patient gave roughly 10 milliliters of peripheral blood, collected in an EDTA anticoagulant tube. PBMCs were isolated by Ficoll Paque Plus density gradient separation without further T cell sorting. An Agilent 2100 Bioanalyzer and agarose gel were used to assess RNA quality, and a NanoDrop 2000 was used to measure RNA concentration. The sample also formed part of further work on T cells in Graves' hyperthyroidism and ophthalmopathy. Reported in the second study: Graves' hyperthyroidism was defined as stable when no progression to ophthalmopathy occurred over 18 months of follow-up. The hyperthyroidism patients were between 18 and 65 years old and newly diagnosed, with a disease duration of less than 2 months. The study excluded patients with uncontrolled infections, other autoimmune diseases, pregnancy or lactation. Clinical symptoms, serum thyroxine and TRAb, thyroid ultrasound, and orbital computed tomography formed the basis for the diagnoses. The first round of RT-PCR for the TCR CDR3 was performed with the HTBI primer set and the Qiagen OneStep RT-PCR kit. Blood samples also contained most of the expanded thyroid clonotypes (frequency above 0.001), which suggests that blood repertoires may reflect thyroid immune responses. A model built on a 13 V-J signature distinguished ophthalmopathy from stable hyperthyroidism, reaching around 88% sensitivity and 81.08% specificity in cross-validation and 80%/75% in testing. In validation, the model predicted progression to ophthalmopathy with roughly 70% sensitivity and around 72% specificity, a median of 6.5 months before onset. To identify distinguishing TCR V-J signatures, a discovery cohort of some 100 patients was used, comprising 43 with Graves' ophthalmopathy and approximately 58 with stable Graves' hyperthyroidism. Prospective prediction of ophthalmopathy was tested in an independent validation cohort of 18 to 20 hyperthyroidism patients and some 17 patients who later progressed to ophthalmopathy. For training and testing, the 95 to 100 patients in the discovery cohort were randomly divided in a 7:3 ratio. Thyroid tissue and blood T-cell repertoires from about 6 Graves' hyperthyroidism patients were also compared in the study. After blood sampling, hyperthyroidism patients were treated with methimazole at a starting dose of 30 mg daily, and ophthalmopathy patients were treated with high-dose intravenous methylprednisolone. A second multiplex PCR round built the libraries, followed by size selection and purification. Sequencing of the libraries was done on an Illumina HiSeq2000 using paired-end 100 bp reads. SOAPnuke was used to process the raw data, throwing out any read that contained adapters or uncalled bases, had a mean Phred below 15, or lacked an exact constant-primer or identifier match. COPE v1.2.5 was used to merge the high-quality paired reads, and each unique nucleotide sequence was defined as a clonotype. MiTCR v1.1 was used to align clonotypes to the IMGT TRBV, TRBD and TRBJ reference segments. Analysis was restricted to V-J combinations with a frequency above 0.0001, which covered over 98% of repertoires. The TCS score was defined as F50 (clonal expansion) divided by E x V (chaos), with BLOSUM62-based TCRdist calculated between CDR3 peptides within each V-J. Welch's t-statistics and random forest reduced 450 to 600 V-J features to roughly 13, which were used in a naive Bayes classifier (R e1071). No statistical method was used to fix the sample size in advance, and group allocation was not hidden from the investigators. The paper reports TCR Vbeta CDR3 sequencing of 130 to 150 peripheral blood samples: approximately 43 ophthalmopathy, under 85 hyperthyroidism and approximately 17 progressor patients.

This sequence originates from a woman under 40 with Graves disease. Donor details come from another sample of the same person, matched by shared clones. Specimen: peripheral blood mononuclear cells (PBMCs), collected at new diagnosis, from a patient treated with antithyroid drugs.

Here is the DNA: TGTGCTAGCTCAAACTTCGGAGGGTCGGTGAACACTGAAGCTTTCTTT. Its translation is CASSNFGGSVNTEAFF. The sequence is built from TRBV12-5 and TRBJ1-1; too little of a D gene remains to name it. Trimming costs V 9 bases and J 0 bases, and their ends lie 20 bases apart. The germline V gene provides CDR1 LGHNT and CDR2 FRNRAP. There are 16 amino acids in the CDR3, from cysteine to phenylalanine inclusive. CDR3 DNA is the only sequence kept; it has 48 bases, read in frame from the first base.